This T cell receptor (beta chain) came from a study of beta chain features in type 1 diabetes. In the study overall: No patient-donor differences in age, gender, total cells or subset yield. Overall study findings and caveats: People with Type 1 diabetes carried modestly yet significantly shorter TCRB CDR3s in all four CD4+ subsets.

The sequenced template was cDNA made from the entire isolated RNA. Naive, central memory and regulatory T cell samples averaged roughly 3.7 million reads. Measured with immunoSEQ multiplex PCR; TCRdb has only the in-frame clones, and not every one. Of under 250,000 clones detected, approximately 10% appear once; the ten largest clones hold 1% to 1.5%. The germline V and J ends were trimmed by 3 bases and 11 bases, with 14 bases remaining between them. Germline V gives CDR1 SGHTA, CDR2 FQGNSA. The CDR3 has 13 amino acids. Purity (above 95%) was reached by all sorted populations. A few counts support this clone. The antigen remains unidentified.

Sequenced: central memory CD4+ T cells from blood. The receptor comes from a man younger than 35 in good health. The V gene is TRBV7-2, the J gene TRBJ2-1; perhaps TRBD2 as D (6 bases). CDR3 loop: CASSFGPGDKQFF. DNA for the CDR3: TGTGCCAGCAGCTTTGGACCGGGGGATAAGCAGTTCTTC.